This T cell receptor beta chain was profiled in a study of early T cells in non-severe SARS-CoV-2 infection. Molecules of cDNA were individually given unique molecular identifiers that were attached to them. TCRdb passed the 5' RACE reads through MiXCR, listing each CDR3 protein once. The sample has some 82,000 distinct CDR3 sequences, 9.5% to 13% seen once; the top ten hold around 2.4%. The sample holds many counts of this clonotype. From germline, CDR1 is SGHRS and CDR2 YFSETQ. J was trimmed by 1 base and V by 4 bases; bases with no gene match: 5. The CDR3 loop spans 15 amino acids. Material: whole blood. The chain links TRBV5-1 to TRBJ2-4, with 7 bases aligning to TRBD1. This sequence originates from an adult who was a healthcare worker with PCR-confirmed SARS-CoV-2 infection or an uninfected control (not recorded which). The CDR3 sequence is CASSPDRVAKNIQYF. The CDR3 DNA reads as TGCGCCAGCAGCCCCGACAGGGTGGCCAAAAACATTCAGTACTTC.